The rows below give T cell receptor beta chains drawn from one sample of a study of naive and memory T cell subsets. In TCRdb, the 5' RACE reads were re-called with MiXCR into one record per CDR3 protein. The profile covers 55,000 to 65,000 distinct CDR3 sequences, with 8% to 9% appearing a single time and about a fifth taken by the ten largest. The receptors shown here come from a female donor in good health. Each CDR3 is given with its conserved first and last residue. D genes are given only for firm matches. Only some rows state a clone size, as once, few, many or a class for expanded clones.

>TRBJ2-3|.|few|TRBV7-9|15
CASSLVGQNTDTQYF
TGTGCCAGCAGCTTGGTTGGCCAAAACACAGATACGCAGTATTTT
>TRBJ1-2|TRBD1|many|TRBV28|15
CASSLSARGDYGYTF
TGTGCCAGCAGTTTGTCGGCCAGGGGGGACTATGGCTACACCTTC
>TRBJ1-1|.|.|TRBV5-1|13
CASSLGSNTEAFF
TGCGCCAGCAGCTTGGGCAGTAACACTGAAGCTTTCTTT
>TRBJ2-1|TRBD2|many|TRBV2|15
CASSSLAGAYNEQFF
TGTGCCAGCAGTTCCCTAGCGGGAGCCTACAATGAGCAGTTCTTC
>TRBJ2-3|.|many|TRBV20-1|11
CSARDGSTQYF
TGCAGTGCTAGAGACGGGAGTACGCAGTATTTT
>TRBJ1-1|.|.|TRBV6-5|15
CASSAGDRLNTEAFF
TGTGCCAGCAGTGCAGGTGACAGGTTGAACACTGAAGCTTTCTTT
>TRBJ1-1|.|few|TRBV29-1|14
CSVGTGRVNTEAFF
TGCAGCGTTGGTACCGGACGGGTGAACACTGAAGCTTTCTTT
>TRBJ2-7|.|many|TRBV20-1|9
CSANLEQYF
TGCAGTGCTAACCTCGAGCAGTACTTC
>TRBJ2-6|.|few|TRBV2|14
CASSSRSGANVLTF
TGTGCCAGCAGTTCTCGCTCTGGGGCCAACGTCCTGACTTTC
>TRBJ2-1|TRBD1|many|TRBV11-3|17
CASSQGEQANSYNEQFF
TGTGCCAGCAGCCAGGGGGAACAGGCTAACTCCTACAATGAGCAGTTCTTC
>TRBJ2-7|.|.|TRBV12-3/TRBV12-4|14
CASSLSRVSYEQYF
TGTGCCAGCAGCCTTAGCAGGGTAAGCTACGAGCAGTACTTC
>TRBJ1-6|.|few|TRBV6-1|14
CASSGLSYNSPLHF
TGTGCCAGCAGTGGACTCTCCTATAATTCACCCCTCCACTTT
>TRBJ2-7|TRBD2|many|TRBV13|14
CASSLTSGKGEQYF
TGTGCCAGCAGCTTAACTAGCGGGAAGGGAGAGCAGTACTTC
>TRBJ2-1|TRBD2|few|TRBV5-1|15
CASSLEAGGLDEQFF
TGCGCCAGCAGCTTGGAAGCGGGGGGGCTGGATGAGCAGTTCTTC
>TRBJ1-6|.|few|TRBV7-8|15
CASSKPPTGNSPLHF
TGTGCCAGCAGCAAACCGCCTACGGGGAATTCACCCCTCCACTTT
>TRBJ2-3|TRBD1|once|TRBV6-1|14
CASRPGQGADTQYF
TGTGCCAGCAGGCCGGGACAGGGGGCAGATACGCAGTATTTT
>TRBJ1-2|TRBD1|many|TRBV28|16
CASSPGGQRFNYGYTF
TGTGCCAGCAGCCCCGGGGGACAGCGATTTAACTATGGCTACACCTTC
>TRBJ2-3|TRBD1|many|TRBV29-1|14
CSGGNRGLTDTQYF
TGCAGCGGCGGTAACAGGGGTCTTACAGATACGCAGTATTTT
>TRBJ2-3|.|.|TRBV7-6|15
CASSLDLRGTDTQYF
TGTGCCAGCAGCTTAGACCTAAGGGGGACAGATACGCAGTATTTT
>TRBJ2-1|TRBD2|.|TRBV20-1|15
CSARYSGGAYNEQFF
TGCAGTGCTAGATACAGCGGGGGAGCTTACAATGAGCAGTTCTTC
>TRBJ2-2|.|.|TRBV27|15
CASSPMGGGTGELFF
TGTGCCAGCAGTCCCATGGGGGGTGGAACCGGGGAGCTGTTTTTT
>TRBJ1-6|.|many|TRBV6-5|15
CASSYSFLHNSPLHF
TGTGCCAGCAGTTACTCTTTCTTACACAATTCACCCCTCCACTTT
>TRBJ1-6|TRBD1|.|TRBV6-6|14
CASTLTGNNSPLHF
TGTGCCAGCACCTTGACAGGGAATAATTCACCCCTCCACTTT
>TRBJ1-5|.|many|TRBV2|15
CASSAQGGGNQPQHF
TGTGCCAGCAGCGCCCAAGGGGGAGGAAATCAGCCCCAGCATTTT
>TRBJ2-5|.|many|TRBV10-3|14
CAIGVSGFQETQYF
TGTGCCATCGGAGTTTCTGGCTTTCAAGAGACCCAGTACTTC
>TRBJ2-3|.|.|TRBV11-1|12
CASSPVGDTQYF
TGTGCCAGCAGCCCAGTCGGGGATACGCAGTATTTT
>TRBJ2-7|.|.|TRBV28|11
CASRGTYEQYF
TGTGCCAGCAGGGGTACCTACGAGCAGTACTTC
>TRBJ1-4|TRBD1|many|TRBV2|14
CASNEQGAHEKLFF
TGTGCCAGCAACGAACAGGGGGCGCATGAAAAACTGTTTTTT
>TRBJ1-5|TRBD1|.|TRBV20-1|14
CSAGTGGRNQPQHF
TGCAGTGCTGGGACAGGGGGCAGAAATCAGCCCCAGCATTTT
>TRBJ1-5|.|few|TRBV12-3/TRBV12-4|13
CASSPGSGQPQHF
TGTGCCAGCAGTCCAGGGTCGGGGCAGCCCCAGCATTTT
>TRBJ2-5|.|many|TRBV5-1|19
CASSFPSDSKGRTEETQYF
TGCGCCAGCAGCTTCCCCTCGGATTCCAAAGGACGGACAGAAGAGACCCAGTACTTC
>TRBJ1-2|TRBD1|few|TRBV6-1|13
CASGDRANYGYTF
TGTGCCAGCGGAGACAGGGCCAACTATGGCTACACCTTC
>TRBJ2-7|TRBD2|few|TRBV6-5|15
CASSPRVGGVNEQYF
TGTGCCAGCAGTCCCCGTGTCGGGGGGGTGAACGAGCAGTACTTC
>TRBJ1-1|TRBD1|.|TRBV12-3/TRBV12-4|14
CASSFTGTDTEAFF
TGTGCCAGCAGTTTTACCGGGACAGACACTGAAGCTTTCTTT
>TRBJ1-5|.|many|TRBV12-3/TRBV12-4|13
CASSTASNQPQHF
TGTGCCAGCAGTACCGCGAGCAATCAGCCCCAGCATTTT
>TRBJ1-2|.|many|TRBV5-4|12
CASSPEMQGYTF
TGTGCCAGCAGCCCCGAAATGCAGGGCTACACCTTC
>TRBJ2-1|TRBD2|few|TRBV6-6|18
CASSYSNLAGGPENEQFF
TGTGCCAGCAGTTACTCGAATCTAGCGGGGGGGCCCGAGAATGAGCAGTTCTTC
>TRBJ2-6|TRBD2|.|TRBV7-2|18
CASSPQTSGTAGANVLTF
TGTGCCAGCAGCCCACAGACTAGCGGGACGGCTGGGGCCAACGTCCTGACTTTC
>TRBJ2-7|.|.|TRBV25-1|15
CASRTLSRGAYEQYF
TGTGCCAGCAGGACCCTGTCCCGGGGAGCTTACGAGCAGTACTTC
>TRBJ1-5|TRBD1|many|TRBV20-1|13
CSATGTAVGPQHF
TGCAGTGCTACCGGGACAGCGGTCGGGCCCCAGCATTTT
>TRBJ2-1|.|few|TRBV18|13
CASSGGRRGEQFF
TGTGCCAGCTCGGGGGGCCGACGGGGAGAGCAGTTCTTC
>TRBJ2-1|TRBD2|few|TRBV11-3|14
CATRPGGGFDEQFF
TGTGCCACTCGCCCGGGCGGGGGATTTGATGAGCAGTTCTTC
>TRBJ1-5|.|few|TRBV4-1|12
CASSQVGQPQHF
TGCGCCAGCAGCCAAGTGGGTCAGCCCCAGCATTTT